The clone carrying this T cell receptor (beta chain) was picked up many times. Its antigen remains unidentified. Gene names denote mouse genes. These data come from a study of CD8+ T cells in alopecia areata. Study context: Female C3H/HeJ recipients aged about 6-10 weeks got skin from C3H/HeJ graft donors aged roughly 6-13 months that had spontaneous alopecia.

It was cDNA, reverse transcribed from extracted RNA, that served as the sequencing template. Clones were sequenced by immunoSEQ multiplex PCR, and TCRdb holds only the in-frame ones, with some missing. The sample shows over 100,000 clones, none of them appearing just once. Study-wide results and limits: Clonality was higher in lesional than normal scalp, especially in alopecia totalis/universalis.

The receptor was derived from a C3H/HeJ mouse with alopecia areata. MHC haplotype: H2-k. The specimen was lesional skin.

CDR3 DNA, as far as it was read: TGTGCCAGCACGGAGACTGGGGGTAGTGCAGAA. The encoded protein is CASTETGGSAE. The whole CDR3 reads CASTETGGSAETLYF. The rearrangement joins TRBV13-3 to TRBJ2-3; 9 bases agree with TRBD2. The CDR3 end is not reached by the read, which stops 4 residues before it; the germline J gene fills it in. Germline assignment: CDR1 NNHDY and CDR2 SYVADS. The V gene end was trimmed by 6 bases and the J gene end by 0 bases; junction bases not matched to a gene: 5. The CDR3 sequence is 15 residues long.